Listed below are T cell receptor beta chains from one sample, sequenced in a study of T-cell reconstitution after alpha-beta-depleted transplantation in children. TCRdb independently ran MiXCR on the PCR reads; one entry per CDR3 protein. The data contain 450,000 to 600,000 distinct CDR3 sequences, about 10% of them singletons. The sample in question was PBMCs, obtained before TCRalphabeta/CD19-depleted stem cell transplant. These receptors originate from a child aged 2-15 years with inherited bone marrow failure, due to receive a stem cell transplant. The CDR3 runs from the conserved cysteine through the conserved F or W. A D gene is named only where the DNA matches it firmly. Not every row has a clone size; where given, it reads once, few, many or a size class.

V gene: TRBV5-1
J gene: TRBJ2-5
clone size: many
D gene: NA
CDR3 DNA: TGCGCCAGCAGCTTGGGACATACTCCCCCATGGGTCCAAGAGACCCAGTACTTC
CDR3 protein: CASSLGHTPPWVQETQYF

V gene: TRBV12-3/TRBV12-4
J gene: TRBJ2-7
clone size: few
D gene: NA
CDR3 DNA: TGTGCCAGCAGATCTACAGGGCAAGTAAGCGAGCAGTACTTC
CDR3 protein: CASRSTGQVSEQYF

V gene: TRBV30
J gene: TRBJ2-5
clone size: NA
D gene: NA
CDR3 DNA: TGTGCCTGGAGTGTCGGGAGCGCAGATCAAGAGACCCAGTACTTC
CDR3 protein: CAWSVGSADQETQYF

V gene: TRBV7-2
J gene: TRBJ2-3
clone size: many
D gene: NA
CDR3 DNA: TGTGCCAGCAGCTTACTAGCCCAACCCCGTACGCAGTATTTT
CDR3 protein: CASSLLAQPRTQYF

V gene: TRBV7-8
J gene: TRBJ1-2
clone size: few
D gene: NA
CDR3 DNA: TGTGCCAGCAGCTTAAACCCACAGGGCTGGGGCTACACCTTC
CDR3 protein: CASSLNPQGWGYTF

V gene: TRBV29-1
J gene: TRBJ2-1
clone size: many
D gene: TRBD2
CDR3 DNA: TGCAGCGGGACGCGGGAGGGCCTCTACAATGAGCAGTTCTTC
CDR3 protein: CSGTREGLYNEQFF

V gene: TRBV29-1
J gene: TRBJ2-7
clone size: many
D gene: TRBD1
CDR3 DNA: TGCAGCGTTGAAGGAGACAGGGGATACGATCAGTACTTC
CDR3 protein: CSVEGDRGYDQYF

V gene: TRBV12-3/TRBV12-4
J gene: TRBJ1-1
clone size: many
D gene: NA
CDR3 DNA: TGTGCCAGCAGAGGCCAAGCGGGGAGCACTGAAGCTTTCTTT
CDR3 protein: CASRGQAGSTEAFF

V gene: TRBV6-2/TRBV6-3
J gene: TRBJ2-1
clone size: many
D gene: NA
CDR3 DNA: TGTGCCAGCAGTTACTCCGTGGGAGGGGGGAATGAGCAGTTCTTC
CDR3 protein: CASSYSVGGGNEQFF

V gene: TRBV20-1
J gene: TRBJ2-7
clone size: many
D gene: NA
CDR3 DNA: TGCAGTGCTAGGCGGAACGAGCAGTACTTC
CDR3 protein: CSARRNEQYF

V gene: TRBV27
J gene: TRBJ2-7
clone size: many
D gene: TRBD1
CDR3 DNA: TGTGCCAGCAGTTTATATGGACAGGGCCTTGGGGAGCAGTACTTC
CDR3 protein: CASSLYGQGLGEQYF

V gene: TRBV21-1
J gene: TRBJ2-2
clone size: NA
D gene: NA
CDR3 DNA: TGTGCCAGCAGCATCAAAACAGGGTATAACACCGGGGAGCTGTTTTTT
CDR3 protein: CASSIKTGYNTGELFF

V gene: TRBV7-9
J gene: TRBJ1-2
clone size: few
D gene: NA
CDR3 DNA: TGTGCCAGCAGCCCGAGGGAGCGCAGCGAGGACTATGGCTACACCTTC
CDR3 protein: CASSPRERSEDYGYTF

V gene: TRBV7-9
J gene: TRBJ1-2
clone size: many
D gene: NA
CDR3 DNA: TGTGCCAGCTATTCAGGGGAGTACTATGGCTACACCTTC
CDR3 protein: CASYSGEYYGYTF

V gene: TRBV4-1
J gene: TRBJ2-5
clone size: NA
D gene: NA
CDR3 DNA: TGCGCCAGCAGCCAAGTTTTTGAGACAGCTCAAGAGACCCAGTACTTC
CDR3 protein: CASSQVFETAQETQYF

V gene: TRBV6-1
J gene: TRBJ2-7
clone size: many
D gene: TRBD1
CDR3 DNA: TGTGCCAGCAGTGAGACAGGGGGCTCCTACGAGCAGTACTTC
CDR3 protein: CASSETGGSYEQYF

V gene: TRBV12-3/TRBV12-4
J gene: TRBJ1-1
clone size: many
D gene: NA
CDR3 DNA: TGTGCCAGCAGTCCAAAGGGACAGAACACTGAAGCTTTCTTT
CDR3 protein: CASSPKGQNTEAFF

V gene: TRBV12-3/TRBV12-4
J gene: TRBJ2-1
clone size: NA
D gene: TRBD2
CDR3 DNA: TGTGCCAGCAGTTTACTAGCGGGAACGAATGAGCAGTTCTTC
CDR3 protein: CASSLLAGTNEQFF

V gene: TRBV4-1
J gene: TRBJ2-7
clone size: few
D gene: NA
CDR3 DNA: TGCGCCAGCAGCCAAGCTGGGACCTACGAGCAGTACTTC
CDR3 protein: CASSQAGTYEQYF

V gene: TRBV4-1
J gene: TRBJ2-5
clone size: few
D gene: NA
CDR3 DNA: TGCGCCAGCAGCCACCGAGGGGTGGGAGGCGAGACCCAGTACTTC
CDR3 protein: CASSHRGVGGETQYF

V gene: TRBV4-3
J gene: TRBJ2-3
clone size: many
D gene: NA
CDR3 DNA: TGCGCCAGCAGCCAAGAATTCAGGTACACAGATACGCAGTATTTT
CDR3 protein: CASSQEFRYTDTQYF

V gene: TRBV7-9
J gene: TRBJ2-1
clone size: many
D gene: NA
CDR3 DNA: TGTGCCAGCAGCTCGACCCCAAACAATGAGCAGTTCTTC
CDR3 protein: CASSSTPNNEQFF

V gene: TRBV20-1
J gene: TRBJ2-1
clone size: many
D gene: NA
CDR3 DNA: TGCAGTGCTAGAGATGGGTTGACCCACAATGAGCAGTTCTTC
CDR3 protein: CSARDGLTHNEQFF

V gene: TRBV3-1
J gene: TRBJ2-5
clone size: many
D gene: TRBD2
CDR3 DNA: TGTGCCAGCAGAACTAGCGGGGGCGAGACCCAGTACTTC
CDR3 protein: CASRTSGGETQYF

V gene: TRBV12-3/TRBV12-4
J gene: TRBJ2-7
clone size: many
D gene: NA
CDR3 DNA: TGTGCCAGCAAGAAACAGGAGTACTACGAGCAGTACTTC
CDR3 protein: CASKKQEYYEQYF

V gene: TRBV15
J gene: TRBJ2-3
clone size: many
D gene: TRBD1
CDR3 DNA: TGTGCCACCAGCGTCAACAGGGGAGATACGCAGTATTTT
CDR3 protein: CATSVNRGDTQYF

V gene: TRBV4-2
J gene: TRBJ2-3
clone size: many
D gene: TRBD1
CDR3 DNA: TGTGCCAGCAGCCCCCGGGACAGGACATACACAGATACGCAGTATTTT
CDR3 protein: CASSPRDRTYTDTQYF

V gene: TRBV7-8
J gene: TRBJ2-7
clone size: many
D gene: TRBD2
CDR3 DNA: TGTGCCAGCAGCCCCACACTAGCGGGAGAAGGGTATGAGCAGTACTTC
CDR3 protein: CASSPTLAGEGYEQYF

V gene: TRBV7-9
J gene: TRBJ2-5
clone size: few
D gene: NA
CDR3 DNA: TGTGCCAGCAGCTTAGCCCAGGGGGGGCCCCCCCCGGAGACCCAGTACTTC
CDR3 protein: CASSLAQGGPPPETQYF

V gene: TRBV6-1
J gene: TRBJ2-3
clone size: many
D gene: NA
CDR3 DNA: TGTGCCAGCGGAGAATTCACTAGCACAGATACGCAGTATTTT
CDR3 protein: CASGEFTSTDTQYF

V gene: TRBV12-3/TRBV12-4
J gene: TRBJ2-1
clone size: many
D gene: TRBD2
CDR3 DNA: TGTGCCAGCAGTTTACTAGCGGGACTGACTGAGCAGTTCTTC
CDR3 protein: CASSLLAGLTEQFF

V gene: TRBV29-1
J gene: TRBJ2-7
clone size: few
D gene: NA
CDR3 DNA: TGCAGCGTGATGGGGCAGTCCTACGAGCAGTACTTC
CDR3 protein: CSVMGQSYEQYF

V gene: TRBV10-2
J gene: TRBJ1-1
clone size: few
D gene: NA
CDR3 DNA: TGCGCCAGCAGTGCAGGGGTGGCGAACACTGAAGCTTTCTTT
CDR3 protein: CASSAGVANTEAFF

V gene: TRBV7-9
J gene: TRBJ2-4
clone size: many
D gene: TRBD1
CDR3 DNA: TGTGCCAGCAGAGAAACAGGGGTTCTAGCCAAAAACATTCAGTACTTC
CDR3 protein: CASRETGVLAKNIQYF

V gene: TRBV7-9
J gene: TRBJ2-1
clone size: many
D gene: NA
CDR3 DNA: TGTGCCAGCAGCTTTGGCTCGAGAAACAATGAGCAGTTCTTC
CDR3 protein: CASSFGSRNNEQFF

V gene: TRBV7-4
J gene: TRBJ1-2
clone size: many
D gene: NA
CDR3 DNA: TGTGCCAGCAGCTCTGGAGAGGCCGGGCCTCACCCTTATGGCTACACCTTC
CDR3 protein: CASSSGEAGPHPYGYTF

V gene: TRBV18
J gene: TRBJ2-2
clone size: NA
D gene: TRBD2
CDR3 DNA: TGTGCCAGCTCGCAATCTAGCGGGAGCGACACCGGGGAGCTGTTTTTT
CDR3 protein: CASSQSSGSDTGELFF

V gene: TRBV6-2/TRBV6-3
J gene: TRBJ2-1
clone size: many
D gene: TRBD1
CDR3 DNA: TGTGCCAGCAACGACAGGGGCCCCTACAATGAGCAGTTCTTC
CDR3 protein: CASNDRGPYNEQFF

V gene: TRBV27
J gene: TRBJ2-7
clone size: many
D gene: TRBD2
CDR3 DNA: TGTGCCAGCAGTTTAAATAGGGAGGGCTACGAGCAGTACTTC
CDR3 protein: CASSLNREGYEQYF

V gene: TRBV5-1
J gene: TRBJ1-6
clone size: NA
D gene: NA
CDR3 DNA: TGCGCCAGCAGCCCTGGGACTCTGGGTAATTCACCCCTCCACTTT
CDR3 protein: CASSPGTLGNSPLHF

V gene: TRBV6-7
J gene: TRBJ2-7
clone size: many
D gene: NA
CDR3 DNA: TGTGCCAGCAGTTACACGGAGGTCTACGAGCAGTACTTC
CDR3 protein: CASSYTEVYEQYF

V gene: TRBV12-3/TRBV12-4
J gene: TRBJ2-7
clone size: many
D gene: NA
CDR3 DNA: TGTGCCAGCAGGGACTTCCCCCGGGAGCAGTACTTC
CDR3 protein: CASRDFPREQYF

V gene: TRBV20-1
J gene: TRBJ1-5
clone size: NA
D gene: NA
CDR3 DNA: TGCAGTGCTAGAGTCCCGACGGTTCGTAATCAGCCCCAGCATTTT
CDR3 protein: CSARVPTVRNQPQHF

V gene: TRBV20-1
J gene: TRBJ2-5
clone size: many
D gene: NA
CDR3 DNA: TGCAGTGCTAGCCTGACAGCGCATCATGAGACCCAGTACTTC
CDR3 protein: CSASLTAHHETQYF

V gene: TRBV27
J gene: TRBJ1-2
clone size: many
D gene: TRBD1
CDR3 DNA: TGTGCCAGCAGTTTATCATTGGGAGGACAGGGAGCCTACACCTTC
CDR3 protein: CASSLSLGGQGAYTF